Below are 30 T cell receptor beta chains sequenced from a single sample in a study of blood T cell repertoires in COVID-19. The repertoire was sequenced with immunoSEQ multiplex PCR; TCRdb's copy has only in-frame clones and lacks some. This sample has 140,000 to 150,000 clones, with roughly 76% found just once. Sequenced sample: peripheral blood. The source is a human donor with acute or convalescent COVID-19. The donor label of this sample is uncertain.

The CDR3 nucleotides are TGTGCCAGTAGTACCTCCCGACAGGGAGTCGTAGGCAATGAGCAGTTCTTC. Translating gives CASSTSRQGVVGNEQFF. The chain employs TRBV19 and TRBJ2-1, with 7 bases matching TRBD1. The germline V gene has CDR1 LNHDA and CDR2 SQIVND (reference sequence). This CDR3 region has 17 residues. After removal of 4 bases from V and 6 bases from J, the junction contained 15 bases not matched to a gene.

V usage is TRBV7-2 and J usage is TRBJ1-1; D is unresolved. V dropped 5 bases and J dropped 1 base, with 17 bases sitting between them. The CDR3 runs 16 residues. The germline gives CDR1 SGHTA, CDR2 FQGNSA. This CDR3 is CASSLKPAGGNTEAFF. In nucleotides, the CDR3 is TGTGCCAGCAGCCTGAAGCCGGCGGGCGGGAACACTGAAGCTTTCTTT.

The chain uses TRBV5-1 and TRBJ2-1; D unclear. V was trimmed by 1 base and J by 10 bases, leaving 9 bases between them. In germline, CDR1 is SGHRS, CDR2 YFSETQ. The CDR3 totals 12 residues. The CDR3 is CASSLTATEQFF. The CDR3 DNA reads as TGCGCCAGCAGCTTGACAGCAACGGAGCAGTTCTTC.

This sequence joins TRBV2 and TRBJ2-6, with no clear D. Germline V gene data show CDR1 as SNHLY and CDR2 as FYNNEI. This CDR3 is 14 amino acids long. The germline V and J ends were trimmed by 9 bases and 4 bases, with 13 bases remaining between them. Written as DNA, the CDR3 is TGTGCCAGTCAATATAGTACCGGGGCCAACGTCCTGACTTTC. Encoded protein: CASQYSTGANVLTF.

The chain uses TRBV6-5 and TRBJ2-1; D unclear. V lost 2 bases, J lost 0 bases, and 5 bases lay in between. Germline V gives CDR1 MNHEY, CDR2 SVGAGI. The CDR3 runs to 14 residues. The CDR3 is CASSYRSSYNEQFF. For the CDR3, the DNA is TGTGCCAGCAGTTACCGGAGCTCCTACAATGAGCAGTTCTTC.

J is TRBJ1-6 and V is TRBV4-2; tentative D call: TRBD1 (6 bases). V gave up 4 bases and J gave up 1 base, with 11 bases separating them. CDR1 LGHNA and CDR2 YNFKEQ come from the germline V gene. The CDR3 spans 16 residues. In DNA, the CDR3 is TGTGCCAGCAGCCTCGGACAGTCATCCTATAATTCACCCCTCCACTTT. Translating it yields CASSLGQSSYNSPLHF.

The rearrangement uses TRBV6-5 and TRBJ2-7; the match to TRBD2 covers 7 bases. CDR3 size: 13 residues. After removal of 8 bases from V and 5 bases from J, the junction contained 9 bases not matched to a gene. CDR1 is MNHEY, CDR2 SVGAGI, per germline. The CDR3 coding sequence is TGTGCCAGCGGGACTACCGTCCTCCACGAGCAGTACGTC. As protein: CASGTTVLHEQYV.

This clone was picked up a small number of times. This chain joins TRBV19 and TRBJ1-2; TRBD1 might be the D (5 bases). The germline V and J ends were trimmed by 7 bases and 2 bases, with 17 bases remaining between them. The CDR3 has 15 residues. The germline V gene encodes CDR1 LNHDA and CDR2 SQIVND (reference sequence). The CDR3 loop is CASTLGRNGNYGYTF. The DNA of the CDR3 is TGTGCCAGTACCTTGGGGCGGAACGGGAACTATGGCTACACCTTC.

V and J are TRBV4-1 and TRBJ1-2; D may be TRBD1 (6 bases). The CDR3 sequence is 15 residues long. The V end was cut by 0 bases, the J end by 8 bases, with 16 bases between. Germline lookup yields CDR1 MGHRA and CDR2 YSYEKL. The CDR3 region has the DNA TGCGCCAGCAGCCAAGATCGAGGGGGTCCAAGCGGCTACACCTTC. Amino acids: CASSQDRGGPSGYTF.

The rearrangement links TRBV2 to TRBJ2-2; maybe TRBD1 (5 bases). The germline V gene has CDR1 SNHLY and CDR2 FYNNEI. V lost 6 bases to trimming and J lost 7 bases, with 21 bases between them. The CDR3 sequence is 16 residues long. DNA for the CDR3: TGTGCCAGCAGCTGGGAACAGGTCGCATGGGGCGGGGAGCTGTTTTTT. Its protein is CASSWEQVAWGGELFF.

In its sample, this clone was seen once. The chain is built from TRBV11-2 and TRBJ2-2; D remains unclear. This CDR3 comprises 15 residues. Germline V gene lookup returns CDR1 SGHAT and CDR2 FQNNGV. The V and J ends lost 7 bases and 0 bases respectively, with 12 bases between them. The CDR3 loop is CASNNRQANTGELFF. CDR3 bases: TGTGCCAGCAATAATAGGCAGGCGAACACCGGGGAGCTGTTTTTT.

The chain recombines TRBV5-5 with TRBJ2-7; D ambiguous. Per germline, CDR1 SGHKS and CDR2 YYEKEE (reference sequence). The CDR3 totals 12 residues. The germline V and J ends were trimmed by 4 bases and 0 bases, with 5 bases remaining between them. The CDR3 bases are TGTGCCAGCAGCCTCGTCTCCTACGAGCAGTACTTC. Its translation: CASSLVSYEQYF.

This clone was counted a single time. V is TRBV5-1 and J is TRBJ1-1; 7 bases fit TRBD1. V was pared by 7 bases and J by 1 base, with 4 bases of the junction left unmatched. The CDR3 is 13 amino acids. The germline V gene has CDR1 SGHRS and CDR2 YFSETQ. The chain's CDR3 is CASRQGANTEAFF. DNA for the CDR3: TGCGCCAGCCGACAGGGCGCGAACACTGAAGCTTTCTTT.

CDR3 bases: TGTGCCACCGGGGGGGATAATTCACCCCTCCACTTT. Encoded protein: CATGGDNSPLHF. The V call is TRBV10-3, the J call TRBJ1-6; possibly TRBD1 for D (5 bases). Between the trimmed V and J ends, which lost 10 bases and 5 bases, there was a span of 9 bases. The CDR3 spans 12 residues. Looked up from germline, CDR1 is ENHRY and CDR2 is SYGVKD.

Comment on this clone: This sample includes further DNA sequences coding for the same CDR3. The V and J genes are TRBV27 and TRBJ1-2; 8 bases are shared with TRBD1. Germline values: CDR1 MNHEY, CDR2 SMNVEV (reference sequence). V lost 4 bases, J lost 5 bases, and 6 bases stayed unmatched. The CDR3 consists of 14 residues. CDR3 DNA: TGTGCCAGCAGTTCCCAGGGGGCGGGTTATGGCTACACCTTC. This translates into CASSSQGAGYGYTF.

In its sample, this clone was seen once. The chain recombines TRBV18 with TRBJ1-1; TRBD1 aligns across 8 bases. The CDR3 runs 13 residues. Trimming took 6 bases from V and 5 from J; bases not matched to a gene: 5. From germline, CDR1 is KGHSH and CDR2 LQKENI. This CDR3 is CASSYGQGTEAFF. The CDR3 DNA reads TGTGCCAGCTCCTACGGACAGGGTACTGAAGCTTTCTTT.

The chain couples TRBV4-1 to TRBJ1-5, with unresolved D. CDR3 length equals 14 residues. Germline CDR1 is MGHRA and CDR2 is YSYEKL. The V gene lost 0 bases and the J gene lost 7 bases, with 10 bases spanning the gap. The CDR3 reads CASSQEHGMQPQHF. The CDR3, as DNA: TGCGCCAGCAGCCAAGAACACGGGATGCAGCCCCAGCATTTT.

The V and J genes are TRBV5-1 and TRBJ2-5, with D hard to call. CDR3 length equals 13 residues. The ends were cut back, 0 bases at V and 1 base at J, with 4 bases in the middle. Per the germline V gene, CDR1 is SGHRS and CDR2 is YFSETQ. The CDR3 DNA is TGCGCCAGCAGCTTGGGAGTCCAAGAGACCCAGTACTTC. Translated, it gives CASSLGVQETQYF.

The J gene is TRBJ2-7, the V gene TRBV9; a weak D match, TRBD2 (5 bases). The CDR3 consists of 13 residues. The germline V and J ends were trimmed by 0 bases and 6 bases, with 10 bases remaining between them. The germline V gene encodes CDR1 SGDLS and CDR2 YYNGEE. Here the CDR3 DNA reads TGTGCCAGCAGCGTAGGTGGAGGTACCGAGCAGTACTTC. This codes for CASSVGGGTEQYF.

V usage is TRBV5-6 and J usage is TRBJ1-2, with D perhaps matching TRBD1 (6 bases). Germline V lookup: CDR1 SGHDT, CDR2 YYEEEE. The CDR3 is 14 amino acids. V lost 3 bases and J 4 bases, leaving 13 bases between the germline ends. Here the CDR3 reads CASSSGTLSYGYTF. The CDR3 coding sequence is TGTGCCAGCAGCTCCGGGACACTCTCCTATGGCTACACCTTC.

The chain links TRBV2 to TRBJ1-4, with 7 bases identical to TRBD1. Germline V lookup: CDR1 SNHLY, CDR2 FYNNEI. V shed 0 bases and J 8 bases; nucleotides not matched to a gene: 9. The CDR3 totals 16 residues. As DNA, the CDR3 is TGTGCCAGCAGTGAAGCGCTTACAGGGGAGAGGGAAAAACTGTTTTTT. It encodes CASSEALTGEREKLFF.

Remarks on this clone: One end of the junction does not line up with germline, which may come from a read error. This rearrangement joins TRBV19 to TRBJ1-5; TRBD1 is a possible D gene (6 bases). This CDR3 region has 12 residues. In germline, CDR1 is LNHDA, CDR2 SQIVND (reference sequence). The CDR3 loop reads CGAGGTGQPQHF. CDR3 nucleotides: TGCGGGGCGGGGGGCACGGGTCAGCCCCAGCATTTT.

The chain joins TRBV11-2 to TRBJ2-2; TRBD2 matches 11 bases. This CDR3 comprises 15 residues. With 3 bases clipped from V and 7 bases from J, the junction kept 4 bases outside the gene matches. Per germline, CDR1 SGHAT and CDR2 FQNNGV. The chain's CDR3 is CASSFSGGAGGELFF. The CDR3 DNA is TGTGCCAGCAGCTTTAGCGGGGGGGCAGGCGGGGAGCTGTTTTTT.

The V call is TRBV30, the J call TRBJ2-3, with D maybe TRBD2 (6 bases). The CDR3 loop spans 14 amino acids. CDR1 and CDR2 from the germline V gene are GTSNPN and SVGIG (reference sequence). Trimming pared 3 bases from V and 5 bases from J, leaving 15 bases between. CDR3 bases: TGTGCCTGGAGATTTTCGTGGGGGGTAGATACGCAGTATTTT. Protein product: CAWRFSWGVDTQYF.

The chain has TRBV7-8 and TRBJ2-1; 11 bases map to TRBD2. V trimming: 2 bases; J trimming: 8 bases; junction bases outside the gene matches: 8. This CDR3 contains 16 residues. The germline CDR1 and CDR2 sequences are SGHVS and FQNEAQ. The CDR3 bases are TGTGCCAGCAGCTTAAGGGTAGCGGGGGGGCCGGATGAGCAGTTCTTC. Its translation: CASSLRVAGGPDEQFF.

V gene TRBV11-2 combines with J gene TRBJ2-6; 7 bases are shared with TRBD1. J lost 1 base, V lost 1 base, and 4 bases had no gene match. Germline V gene data show CDR1 as SGHAT and CDR2 as FQNNGV. CDR3 length equals 17 residues. CDR3 DNA: TGTGCCAGCAGCTTAGGACAGGGCGGATCTGGGGCCAACGTCCTGACTTTC. Translated: CASSLGQGGSGANVLTF.

The chain uses TRBV24-1 and TRBJ1-2; TRBD1 matches at 10 bases. Looked up from germline, CDR1 is KGHDR and CDR2 is SFDVKD. The J segment lost 8 bases and the V segment lost 3 bases, leaving 11 bases of the junction unmatched. The length of the CDR3 is 16 residues. CDR3 sequence (DNA): TGTGCCACCAGTGATCCCTCTGGAGGGGGACAGGGGGGCTACACCTTC. This gives the protein CATSDPSGGGQGGYTF.

J is TRBJ1-6 and V is TRBV10-3; possibly TRBD1 for D (6 bases). The germline CDR1 and CDR2 sequences are ENHRY and SYGVKD. Between the trimmed V and J ends, which lost 3 bases and 7 bases, there was a span of 13 bases. The CDR3 loop spans 15 amino acids. Written as DNA, the CDR3 is TGTGCCATCAGTGAAGGGGGGGGCGGGAATTCACCCCTCCACTTT. Protein product: CAISEGGGGNSPLHF.

The V and J genes are TRBV25-1 and TRBJ2-2; 11 nucleotides align to TRBD2. V gave up 5 bases and J gave up 4 bases; unmatched junction bases: 6. CDR3 length: 16 amino acids. Per germline, CDR1 MGHDK and CDR2 SYGVNS. CDR3 residues: CASSPPGTSGTGELFF. CDR3 in DNA: TGTGCCAGCAGTCCCCCCGGGACTAGCGGCACCGGGGAGCTGTTTTTT.

In its sample, this clone was seen a few times. V is TRBV6-5 and J is TRBJ1-2; 8 bases are shared with TRBD1. CDR3 size: 15 residues. V shed 4 bases and J 0 bases; nucleotides not matched to a gene: 4. Germline CDR1 is MNHEY and CDR2 is SVGAGI. Here the CDR3 reads CASSSGQGPNYGYTF. The CDR3 coding sequence is TGTGCCAGCAGTTCCGGACAGGGTCCTAACTATGGCTACACCTTC.